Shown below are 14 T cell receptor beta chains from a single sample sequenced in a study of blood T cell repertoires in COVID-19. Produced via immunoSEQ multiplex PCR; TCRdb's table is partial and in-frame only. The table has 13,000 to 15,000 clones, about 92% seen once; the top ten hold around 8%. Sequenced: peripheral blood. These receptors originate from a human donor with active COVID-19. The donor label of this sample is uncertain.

DNA for the CDR3: TGTGCCAGCAGCGTTGTGCGCGGCCGGGCGGGAGCCAACTACAATGAGCAGTTCTTC. The encoded protein is CASSVVRGRAGANYNEQFF. The chain joins TRBV9 to TRBJ2-1; 7 bases align to TRBD2. The CDR3 length is 19 residues. V shed 2 bases and J 3 bases; nucleotides not matched to a gene: 17. Germline CDR1 SGDLS, CDR2 YYNGEE.

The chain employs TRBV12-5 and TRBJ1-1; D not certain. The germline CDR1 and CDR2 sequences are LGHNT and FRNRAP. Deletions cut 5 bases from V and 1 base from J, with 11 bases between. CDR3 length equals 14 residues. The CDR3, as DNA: TGTGCTAGTGGTCTGGCTCTCCCGAACACTGAAGCTTTCTTT. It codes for CASGLALPNTEAFF.

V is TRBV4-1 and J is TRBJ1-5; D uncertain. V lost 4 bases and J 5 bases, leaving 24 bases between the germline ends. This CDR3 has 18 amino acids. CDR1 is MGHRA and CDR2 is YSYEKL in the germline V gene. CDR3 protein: CASSPYLLRRREDQPQHF. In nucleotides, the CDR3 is TGCGCCAGCAGCCCCTATCTTTTGAGGCGCCGGGAGGATCAGCCCCAGCATTTT.

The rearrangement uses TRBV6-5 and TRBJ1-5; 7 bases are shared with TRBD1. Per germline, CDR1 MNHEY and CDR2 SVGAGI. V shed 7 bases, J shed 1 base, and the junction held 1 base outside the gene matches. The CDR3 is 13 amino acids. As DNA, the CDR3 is TGTGCCAGCACGACAGGGAGCAATCAGCCCCAGCATTTT. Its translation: CASTTGSNQPQHF.

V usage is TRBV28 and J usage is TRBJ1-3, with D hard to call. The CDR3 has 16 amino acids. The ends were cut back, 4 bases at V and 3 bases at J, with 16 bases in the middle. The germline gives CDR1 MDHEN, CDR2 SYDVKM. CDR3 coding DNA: TGTGCCAGCAGTTCCCCGGGGTCGTTAGTTGGAAACACCATATATTTT. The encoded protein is CASSSPGSLVGNTIYF. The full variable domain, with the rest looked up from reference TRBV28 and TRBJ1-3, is DVKVTQSSRYLVKRTGEKVFLECVQDMDHENMFWYRQDPGLGLRLIYFSYDVKMKEKGDIPEGYSVSREKKERFSLILESASTNQTSMYLCASSSPGSLVGNTIYFGEGSWLTVV.

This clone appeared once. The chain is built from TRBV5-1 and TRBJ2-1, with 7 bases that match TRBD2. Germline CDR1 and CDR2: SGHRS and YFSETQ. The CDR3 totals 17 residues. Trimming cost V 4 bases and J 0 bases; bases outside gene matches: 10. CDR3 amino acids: CASSRDGLAVSYNEQFF. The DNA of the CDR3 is TGCGCCAGCAGCCGTGATGGGCTAGCGGTCTCCTACAATGAGCAGTTCTTC.

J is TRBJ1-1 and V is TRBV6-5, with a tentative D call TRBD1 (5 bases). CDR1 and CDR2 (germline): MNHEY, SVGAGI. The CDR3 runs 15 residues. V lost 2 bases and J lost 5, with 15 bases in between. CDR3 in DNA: TGTGCCAGCAGTTACGGAGGGGCAGATGGAACTGAAGCTTTCTTT. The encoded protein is CASSYGGADGTEAFF.

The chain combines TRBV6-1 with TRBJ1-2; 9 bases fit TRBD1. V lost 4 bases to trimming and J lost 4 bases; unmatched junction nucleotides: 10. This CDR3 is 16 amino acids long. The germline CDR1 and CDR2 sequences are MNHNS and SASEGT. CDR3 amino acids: CASSGGQGSEGYGYTF. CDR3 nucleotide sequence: TGTGCCAGCAGTGGGGGACAGGGCTCTGAGGGCTATGGCTACACCTTC.

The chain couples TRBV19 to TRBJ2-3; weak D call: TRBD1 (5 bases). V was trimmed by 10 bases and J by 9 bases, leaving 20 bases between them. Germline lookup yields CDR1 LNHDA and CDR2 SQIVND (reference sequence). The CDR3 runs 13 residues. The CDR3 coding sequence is TGTGCCACTAATCAGGGTTCTGCACGGACGCAGTATTTT. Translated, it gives CATNQGSARTQYF.

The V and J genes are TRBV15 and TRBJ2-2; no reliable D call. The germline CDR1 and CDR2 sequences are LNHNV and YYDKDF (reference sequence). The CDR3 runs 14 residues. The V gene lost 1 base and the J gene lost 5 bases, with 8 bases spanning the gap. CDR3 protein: CATSRAYSTGELFF. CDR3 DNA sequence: TGTGCCACCAGCAGAGCCTACAGTACCGGGGAGCTGTTTTTT.

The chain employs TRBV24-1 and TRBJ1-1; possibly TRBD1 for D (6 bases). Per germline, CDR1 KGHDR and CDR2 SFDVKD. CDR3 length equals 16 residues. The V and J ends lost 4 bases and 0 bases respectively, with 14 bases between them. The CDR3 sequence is CATSEAHRAVNTEAFF. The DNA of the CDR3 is TGTGCCACCAGTGAGGCCCACAGGGCTGTGAACACTGAAGCTTTCTTT.

The CDR3 is CASSHGTGYSTDTQYF. In DNA form, the CDR3 reads TGCGCCAGCAGCCATGGAACAGGCTATAGCACAGATACGCAGTATTTT. This rearrangement joins TRBV5-1 to TRBJ2-3, with D perhaps matching TRBD1 (5 bases). There are 16 residues in the CDR3. Trimming pared 4 bases from V and 0 bases from J, leaving 15 bases between. The germline CDR1 and CDR2 sequences are SGHRS and YFSETQ.

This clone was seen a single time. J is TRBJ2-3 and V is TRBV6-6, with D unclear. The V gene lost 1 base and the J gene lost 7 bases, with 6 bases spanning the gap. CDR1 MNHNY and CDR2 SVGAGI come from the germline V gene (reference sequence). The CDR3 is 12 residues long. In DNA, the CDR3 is TGTGCCAGCAGTTACTTGTCTCATACGCAGTATTTT. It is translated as CASSYLSHTQYF.

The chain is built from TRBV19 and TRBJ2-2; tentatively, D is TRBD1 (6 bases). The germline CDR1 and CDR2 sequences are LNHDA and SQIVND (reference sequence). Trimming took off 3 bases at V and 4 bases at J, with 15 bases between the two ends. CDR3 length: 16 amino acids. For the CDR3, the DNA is TGTGCCAGTAGTATGGGGCAGGGGATTTCCACCGGGGAGCTGTTTTTT. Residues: CASSMGQGISTGELFF.